These 31 T cell receptor beta chains were sequenced from one sample in a study of blood T cell repertoires in COVID-19 (dated by TCRdb to the early 2020s). The library came from the immunoSEQ multiplex PCR assay. TCRdb stores this immuneACCESS table with in-frame sequences only. Part of the clones is absent; in the studies checked, under half of the shortfall reflects unresolved V genes, and no reason is known for the rest. This sample gives about 150,000 clones in total; more than 75% of them show up just once. Under 8.5% of the sample is in the top ten clones. Sample: peripheral blood. All receptors come from a woman aged 55 to 70 with COVID-19, enrolled during active disease.

This chain links TRBV5-4 with TRBJ1-1, with unresolved D. V was pared by 2 bases and J by 1 base, with 12 bases between. Germline assignment: CDR1 SGHNT and CDR2 YYREEE (reference sequence). The CDR3 is 15 residues long. The DNA of the CDR3 is TGTGCCAGCAGCTTACCCGGACTGAAGAACACTGAAGCTTTCTTT. It codes for CASSLPGLKNTEAFF.

V gene TRBV11-3 combines with J gene TRBJ2-5; tentative D call: TRBD1 (6 bases). Trimming stripped 1 base from V and 5 bases from J, with 14 bases between. Looked up from germline, CDR1 is SGHNT and CDR2 is YENEEA. This CDR3 has 15 amino acids. CDR3 sequence: CASSLGLDRRETQYF. CDR3 bases: TGTGCCAGCAGCTTAGGCCTCGACAGGAGGGAGACCCAGTACTTC.

The V and J genes are TRBV24-1 and TRBJ1-5, with TRBD1 identical over 9 bases. CDR3 length: 15 amino acids. Looked up from germline, CDR1 is KGHDR and CDR2 is SFDVKD. The junction had 4 bases not matched to a gene; V was cut back by 3 bases and J by 5 bases. The CDR3 loop is CATSDKGQGHQPQHF. The CDR3 DNA reads as TGTGCCACCAGTGATAAGGGACAGGGACATCAGCCCCAGCATTTT.

Worth noting for this clone: This same CDR3 is encoded by further DNA sequences in the sample. The chain is built from TRBV3-1 (or the pseudogene TRBV3-2) and TRBJ1-1, with D hard to call. The CDR3 consists of 13 residues. Germline loops: CDR1 LGHDT, CDR2 YNNKEL (reference sequence). V was shortened by 4 bases and J by 1 base, with 7 bases between the two germline ends. CDR3 region: CASSRTENTEAFF. CDR3 in DNA: TGTGCCAGCAGCCGAACAGAGAACACTGAAGCTTTCTTT.

This rearrangement joins TRBV19 to TRBJ1-1, with 7 bases aligning to TRBD1. The CDR3 extends over 14 amino acids. Trimming took 5 bases from V and 4 from J; bases not matched to a gene: 7. Per germline, CDR1 LNHDA and CDR2 SQIVND (reference sequence). The DNA for the CDR3 is TGTGCCAGTAGTTCCTACAGGGGTATCACTGAAGCTTTCTTT. Amino acid sequence: CASSSYRGITEAFF. Combining the CDR3 with reference TRBV19 and TRBJ1-1 gives the whole variable domain DGGITQSPKYLFRKEGQNVTLSCEQNLNHDAMYWYRQDPGQGLRLIYYSQIVNDFQKGDIAEGYSVSREKKESFPLTVTSAQKNPTAFYLCASSSYRGITEAFFGQGTRLTVV.

CDR3 in amino acids: CASSLETSTGELFF. The CDR3 DNA reads TGTGCCAGCAGCTTGGAAACTAGTACCGGGGAGCTGTTTTTT. V usage is TRBV5-4 and J usage is TRBJ2-2; D might be TRBD2 (5 bases). The CDR3 totals 14 residues. V was pared by 0 bases and J by 5 bases, with 8 bases between. Germline V gives CDR1 SGHNT, CDR2 YYREEE (reference sequence).

V and J are TRBV3-1 (or the pseudogene TRBV3-2) and TRBJ2-1, with D possibly matching TRBD2 (5 bases). V shed 4 bases and J shed 6 bases, with 16 bases lying between them. Germline V CDR1 and CDR2: LGHDT, YNNKEL (reference sequence). The CDR3 has 15 amino acids. DNA for the CDR3: TGTGCCAGCAGCCCCCGCGGGCGAAGCCCCAATGAGCAGTTCTTC. This translates into CASSPRGRSPNEQFF.

V and J are TRBV5-1 and TRBJ1-1; TRBD1 might be the D (5 bases). V lost 0 bases to trimming and J lost 4 bases, with 13 bases between them. The CDR3 is 15 residues long. Looked up from germline, CDR1 is SGHRS and CDR2 is YFSETQ. CDR3 sequence: CASSLAGGALTEAFF. In DNA form, the CDR3 reads TGCGCCAGCAGCTTGGCCGGGGGAGCCCTCACTGAAGCTTTCTTT.

The rearrangement links TRBV19 to TRBJ1-5; 12 bases agree with TRBD1. The CDR3 totals 18 residues. The junction had 14 bases not matched to a gene; V was cut back by 4 bases and J by 7 bases. Germline assignment: CDR1 LNHDA and CDR2 SQIVND (reference sequence). For the CDR3, the DNA is TGTGCCAGTAGTAACCCCGCCCGGGACAGGGGGCCGCCCCAGCCCCAGCATTTT. This codes for CASSNPARDRGPPQPQHF.

The gene calls are TRBV5-5 and TRBJ1-5; TRBD1 agrees at 8 bases. Germline loops: CDR1 SGHKS, CDR2 YYEKEE (reference sequence). Losses at the gene ends were 3 bases for V and 3 bases for J; bases not matched to a gene: 8. CDR3 length equals 16 residues. The CDR3, as DNA: TGTGCCAGCAGCTGGCAGGGGGCGCTGGACAATCAGCCCCAGCATTTT. Protein: CASSWQGALDNQPQHF. Based on the CDR3 plus reference TRBV5-5 and TRBJ1-5, the full variable domain is DAGVTQSPTHLIKTRGQQVTLRCSPISGHKSVSWYQQVLGQGPQFIFQYYEKEERGRGNFPDRFSARQFPNYSSELNVNALLLGDSALYLCASSWQGALDNQPQHFGDGTRLSIL.

The chain links TRBV19 to TRBJ1-2; TRBD1 might be the D (6 bases). Deletions cut 0 bases from V and 3 bases from J, with 14 bases between. CDR1 is LNHDA and CDR2 is SQIVND in the germline V gene (reference sequence). The CDR3 has 16 amino acids. CDR3 in amino acids: CASSIDPTGLYYGYTF. CDR3 nucleotides: TGTGCCAGTAGTATAGATCCTACAGGGTTATACTATGGCTACACCTTC.

This clone was recorded once. The chain recombines TRBV30 with TRBJ1-1, with unresolved D. CDR3 length equals 16 residues. The V end was cut by 2 bases, the J end by 1 base, with 17 bases between. CDR1 and CDR2 (germline): GTSNPN, SVGIG (reference sequence). CDR3 sequence: CAWSIRALVPNTEAFF. CDR3 in DNA: TGTGCCTGGAGTATTAGGGCACTAGTCCCGAACACTGAAGCTTTCTTT.

The chain is built from TRBV7-3 and TRBJ2-5, with D tentatively TRBD2 (5 bases). CDR3 length: 15 residues. Trimming removed 5 bases from V and 6 bases from J, with 19 bases in between. CDR1 and CDR2 (germline): SGHTA, FQGTGA. In DNA, the CDR3 is TGTGCCAGCAGCCTTTCGGCGGACTTGAGCAAGACCCAGTACTTC. Translated: CASSLSADLSKTQYF.

The chain joins TRBV27 to TRBJ2-1; 8 bases align to TRBD1. Germline V lookup: CDR1 MNHEY, CDR2 SMNVEV (reference sequence). J gave up 6 bases and V 4 bases, and 8 bases lay outside the gene matches. The CDR3 is made up of 15 amino acids. The CDR3, as DNA: TGTGCCAGCAGTTCGTACACAACAGGGGGCAATGAGCAGTTCTTC. Its translation is CASSSYTTGGNEQFF.

This chain uses TRBV19 with TRBJ1-5; D uncertain. In germline, CDR1 is LNHDA, CDR2 SQIVND (reference sequence). V lost 3 bases to trimming and J lost 1 base, with 7 bases between them. This CDR3 is built from 14 residues. This chain's CDR3 is CASSITGSNQPQHF. In DNA form, the CDR3 reads TGTGCCAGTAGTATTACGGGGAGCAATCAGCCCCAGCATTTT.

The rearrangement joins TRBV5-8 to TRBJ1-5; no firm D call. Trimming left V 0 bases short and J 6 bases short, with 16 bases between. In germline, CDR1 is SGHTS, CDR2 YDEGEE. This CDR3 has 16 amino acids. This chain's CDR3 is CASSLGLNSVVQPQHF. The CDR3, as DNA: TGTGCCAGCAGCTTGGGCCTAAACAGTGTTGTTCAGCCCCAGCATTTT.

V and J are TRBV6-2 or TRBV6-3 and TRBJ1-1, with unresolved D. Germline values: CDR1 MNHEY, CDR2 SVGEGT. V was pared by 2 bases and J by 8 bases, with 12 bases between. The CDR3 extends over 13 amino acids. The CDR3 nucleotides are TGTGCCAGCAGTTACGGTCGGTTAGCGGAAGCTTTCTTT. This gives the protein CASSYGRLAEAFF.

This chain uses TRBV5-6 with TRBJ2-7; TRBD1 matches at 10 bases. Germline V gene lookup returns CDR1 SGHDT and CDR2 YYEEEE. This CDR3 spans 15 amino acids. The V segment lost 0 bases and the J segment 1 base; nucleotides outside the gene matches: 1. The CDR3 is CASSLEGQGSYEQYF. Written as DNA, the CDR3 is TGTGCCAGCAGCTTGGAGGGACAGGGGTCCTACGAGCAGTACTTC.

The rearrangement joins TRBV5-6 to TRBJ1-3; no firm D call. In germline, CDR1 is SGHDT, CDR2 YYEEEE. V shed 2 bases and J shed 0 bases, with 12 bases lying between them. The CDR3 spans 16 residues. The CDR3 nucleotides read TGTGCCAGCAGCTTCCGCGGGAGAGACTCTGGAAACACCATATATTTT. Amino acids: CASSFRGRDSGNTIYF.

The rearrangement joins TRBV5-1 to TRBJ2-5, with D possibly TRBD1 on 6 matching bases. V lost 2 bases, J lost 0 bases, and 8 bases lay in between. Germline lookup yields CDR1 SGHRS and CDR2 YFSETQ. The CDR3 length is 14 residues. The CDR3 loop is CASSFTGYQETQYF. Here the CDR3 DNA reads TGCGCCAGCAGCTTTACAGGGTACCAAGAGACCCAGTACTTC.

This clone occurred once. This sequence joins TRBV6-4 and TRBJ2-1; a possible D gene is TRBD2 (6 bases). The V and J ends lost 5 bases and 5 bases respectively, with 19 bases between them. This CDR3 is built from 16 residues. CDR1 is MRHNA, CDR2 SNTAGT, per germline. The CDR3 DNA reads TGTGCCAGCAGTTTCTCGATCGGGGGAAATGACAATGAGCAGTTCTTC. The encoded protein is CASSFSIGGNDNEQFF.

For the CDR3, the DNA is TGTGCCAGCAGCGTAGGATCTGGGCCTTGGGACTATGGCTACACCTTC. It is translated as CASSVGSGPWDYGYTF. The chain is built from TRBV9 and TRBJ1-2; no reliable D call. This CDR3 is built from 16 residues. Germline V CDR1 and CDR2: SGDLS, YYNGEE. V dropped 0 bases and J dropped 3 bases, with 15 bases sitting between them.

The chain couples TRBV5-6 to TRBJ1-4; D not certain. V was trimmed by 3 bases and J by 6 bases, leaving 12 bases between them. The CDR3 contains 14 residues. Germline lookup yields CDR1 SGHDT and CDR2 YYEEEE. This CDR3 is CASSSWHLDEKLFF. The CDR3 nucleotides read TGTGCCAGCAGCTCGTGGCATCTGGATGAAAAACTGTTTTTT.

DNA of the CDR3: TGTGCCAGCAGTTGGGGCAGGGGGTATGGCTACACCTTC. As protein: CASSWGRGYGYTF. J is TRBJ1-2 and V is TRBV12-3 or TRBV12-4, with 7 bases aligning to TRBD1. V lost 4 bases and J lost 5; bases outside the gene matches: 4. The CDR3 is 13 residues long.

The gene calls are TRBV15 and TRBJ1-1, with D maybe TRBD1 (6 bases). The CDR3 is 16 amino acids. Germline-derived CDR1 and CDR2 are LNHNV and YYDKDF (reference sequence). Trimming left V 5 bases short and J 1 base short, with 17 bases between. Written as DNA, the CDR3 is TGTGCCACCAGCCGGCCGGGGGGGCTCCGGAACACTGAAGCTTTCTTT. Translated: CATSRPGGLRNTEAFF.

The chain joins TRBV5-6 to TRBJ1-6; D uncertain. Trimming stripped 0 bases from V and 8 bases from J, with 12 bases between. The CDR3 loop spans 15 amino acids. CDR1 and CDR2 (germline): SGHDT, YYEEEE. CDR3 protein: CASSLVIEQDSPLHF. In nucleotides, the CDR3 is TGTGCCAGCAGCTTGGTGATAGAGCAAGATTCACCCCTCCACTTT.

The chain carries TRBV12-3 or TRBV12-4 and TRBJ1-6; D is unresolved. The CDR3 extends over 13 amino acids. V lost 5 bases to trimming and J lost 9 bases, with 11 bases between them. CDR3 DNA: TGTGCCAGCAGTCCTAGACGGGTTTCACCCCTCCACTTT. This encodes CASSPRRVSPLHF.

The V and J genes are TRBV18 and TRBJ2-7; 11 positions agree with TRBD2. The CDR3 sequence is 15 residues long. The germline V gene encodes CDR1 KGHSH and CDR2 LQKENI. V lost 2 bases and J lost 2; bases outside the gene matches: 2. The CDR3 DNA is TGTGCCAGCTCACCATCGACTAGCGGGACCTACGAGCAGTACTTC. This gives the protein CASSPSTSGTYEQYF.

The gene calls are TRBV6-2 or TRBV6-3 and TRBJ2-1; 10 positions agree with TRBD2. In germline, CDR1 is MNHEY, CDR2 SVGEGT. J gave up 6 bases and V 2 bases, and 7 bases lay outside the gene matches. The CDR3 spans 16 residues. CDR3 in amino acids: CASSYPQSGRANEQFF. DNA for the CDR3: TGTGCCAGCAGTTACCCCCAAAGCGGGAGGGCCAATGAGCAGTTCTTC.

The chain joins TRBV18 to TRBJ2-5; 7 bases line up with TRBD2. The CDR3 spans 13 residues. V lost 4 bases, J lost 5 bases, and 4 bases stayed unmatched. The germline gives CDR1 KGHSH, CDR2 LQKENI. CDR3 in amino acids: CASSLTSIETQYF. CDR3 DNA: TGTGCCAGCTCACTGACTAGCATTGAGACCCAGTACTTC.

This chain uses TRBV7-9 with TRBJ1-2; D is unresolved. Trimming removed 4 bases from V and 7 bases from J, with 16 bases in between. The CDR3 runs 14 residues. The germline gives CDR1 SEHNR, CDR2 FQNEAQ (reference sequence). The DNA for the CDR3 is TGTGCCAGCAGCTCCCTCAGGCCGGGAGGTGGCTACACCTTC. Encoded protein: CASSSLRPGGGYTF.